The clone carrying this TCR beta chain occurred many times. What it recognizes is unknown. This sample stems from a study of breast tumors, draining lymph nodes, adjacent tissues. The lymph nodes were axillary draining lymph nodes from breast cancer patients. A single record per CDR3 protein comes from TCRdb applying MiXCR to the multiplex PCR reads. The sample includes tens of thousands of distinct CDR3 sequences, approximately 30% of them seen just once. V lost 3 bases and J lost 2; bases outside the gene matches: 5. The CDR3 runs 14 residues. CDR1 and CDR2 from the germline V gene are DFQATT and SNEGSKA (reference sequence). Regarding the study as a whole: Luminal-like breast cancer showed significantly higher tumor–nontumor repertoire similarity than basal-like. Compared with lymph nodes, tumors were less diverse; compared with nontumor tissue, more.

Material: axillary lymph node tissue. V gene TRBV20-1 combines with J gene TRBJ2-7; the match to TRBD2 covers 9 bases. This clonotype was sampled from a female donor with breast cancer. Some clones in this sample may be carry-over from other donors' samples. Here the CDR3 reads CSASFGLATYEQYF. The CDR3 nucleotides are TGCAGTGCTAGTTTTGGACTAGCGACCTACGAGCAGTACTTC.